Each of the 24 T cell receptor beta chains below was sequenced from the same sample in a study of OX40 agonist ivuxolimab in advanced cancers. The method was immunoSEQ multiplex PCR; TCRdb's version includes in-frame clones alone and lacks a portion of them. The table lists around 45,000 clones, roughly 88% of them singletons. This material consisted of CD4+ or CD8+ T cells sorted from blood, taken in a trial of the OX40 agonist ivuxolimab. The receptor source for this set is an adult with an advanced solid tumor such as melanoma, head and neck, liver or kidney cancer.

The chain couples TRBV27 to TRBJ2-1, with 11 bases fitting TRBD2. V lost 6 bases to trimming and J lost 5 bases; unmatched junction nucleotides: 3. CDR1 is MNHEY and CDR2 is SMNVEV in the germline V gene (reference sequence). The CDR3 sequence is 14 residues long. The CDR3 reads CASRIAGGNNEQFF. CDR3 DNA: TGTGCCAGCAGGATAGCGGGGGGGAACAATGAGCAGTTCTTC.

The chain carries TRBV4-1 and TRBJ2-2, with TRBD1 identical over 9 bases. From germline, CDR1 is MGHRA and CDR2 YSYEKL. CDR3 size: 15 residues. V shed 0 bases and J 5 bases; nucleotides not matched to a gene: 1. CDR3 protein: CASSQEGTGTGELFF. In nucleotides, the CDR3 is TGCGCCAGCAGCCAAGAGGGGACAGGGACCGGGGAGCTGTTTTTT.

The chain combines TRBV9 with TRBJ1-2; D may be TRBD1 (5 bases). The CDR3 is made up of 15 amino acids. The V gene lost 0 bases and the J gene lost 0 bases, with 9 bases spanning the gap. Germline loops: CDR1 SGDLS, CDR2 YYNGEE. Written as DNA, the CDR3 is TGTGCCAGCAGCGTAGTCGGGGGATCTAACTATGGCTACACCTTC. As protein: CASSVVGGSNYGYTF.

The chain employs TRBV10-2 and TRBJ1-2; maybe TRBD1 (6 bases). This CDR3 has 15 amino acids. Germline V gene lookup returns CDR1 WSHSY and CDR2 SAAADI. V was clipped by 3 bases and J by 1 base, with 12 bases between them. The CDR3 sequence is CASSDEQGFNYGYTF. CDR3 in DNA: TGCGCCAGCAGTGATGAACAGGGCTTTAACTATGGCTACACCTTC.

The chain uses TRBV19 and TRBJ2-3; the match to TRBD2 covers 14 bases. J gave up 4 bases and V 5 bases, and 11 bases lay outside the gene matches. Germline-derived CDR1 and CDR2 are LNHDA and SQIVND (reference sequence). The CDR3 spans 18 residues. The CDR3 DNA reads as TGTGCCAGTAGTCCGGGGACTAGCGGGGGTCTTCGGGCAGATACGCAGTATTTT. This gives the protein CASSPGTSGGLRADTQYF.

V usage is TRBV11-1 and J usage is TRBJ2-1; possibly TRBD2 for D (5 bases). The CDR3 totals 15 residues. Trimming took 0 bases from V and 6 from J, leaving 12 bases between them. Per germline, CDR1 SGHAT and CDR2 FQDESV (reference sequence). Here the CDR3 DNA reads TGTGCCAGCAGCTTAGCGGGGAGTACTGGCAATGAGCAGTTCTTC. Translation gives CASSLAGSTGNEQFF.

The chain is built from TRBV5-4 and TRBJ2-7; a possible D gene is TRBD2 (7 bases). The CDR3 runs to 15 residues. The V gene lost 1 base and the J gene lost 5 bases, with 16 bases spanning the gap. Germline V gene data show CDR1 as SGHNT and CDR2 as YYREEE (reference sequence). CDR3 region: CASSLRLAGAHEQYF. The CDR3 DNA is TGTGCCAGCAGCTTGCGGCTCGCGGGGGCCCACGAGCAGTACTTC.

The chain links TRBV6-5 to TRBJ2-7; tentatively, D is TRBD2 (5 bases). Trimming took 2 bases from V and 2 from J, leaving 10 bases between them. CDR1 and CDR2 (germline): MNHEY, SVGAGI. This CDR3 contains 14 residues. The CDR3 protein is CASSYPGLAYEQYF. Here the CDR3 DNA reads TGTGCCAGCAGTTACCCGGGATTAGCCTACGAGCAGTACTTC.

V is TRBV4-2 and J is TRBJ2-1; 9 bases fit TRBD2. The germline V gene has CDR1 LGHNA and CDR2 YNFKEQ. V trimming: 0 bases; J trimming: 8 bases; junction bases outside the gene matches: 5. This CDR3 contains 15 residues. Written as DNA, the CDR3 is TGTGCCAGCAGCCAAGAGATCAGCGGGGGGTATGAGCAGTTCTTC. Residues: CASSQEISGGYEQFF.

The rearrangement joins TRBV19 to TRBJ2-1; D is unresolved. This CDR3 spans 13 amino acids. Germline V gene sequence: CDR1 LNHDA, CDR2 SQIVND (reference sequence). Between the trimmed V and J ends, which lost 10 bases and 1 base, there was a span of 11 bases. This chain's CDR3 is CATAFRSYNEQFF. CDR3 nucleotide sequence: TGTGCCACCGCCTTTAGGTCCTACAATGAGCAGTTCTTC.

The chain couples TRBV28 to TRBJ2-5; tentatively, D is TRBD1 or TRBD2 (6 bases each). The CDR3 runs 17 residues. V was trimmed by 6 bases and J by 7 bases, leaving 27 bases between them. CDR1 is MDHEN and CDR2 is SYDVKM in the germline V gene. The CDR3 here is CASSSPHGQGRRMTQYF. The CDR3 nucleotides read TGTGCCAGCAGCTCACCGCACGGCCAGGGGAGGAGGATGACCCAGTACTTC.

A single count supports this clone. This chain links TRBV19 with TRBJ2-1; no clear D. Germline V gene lookup returns CDR1 LNHDA and CDR2 SQIVND (reference sequence). This CDR3 region has 14 residues. Trimming removed 4 bases at V and 4 bases at J, with 11 bases between. The CDR3: CASSSPVTYNEQFF. In DNA, the CDR3 is TGTGCCAGTAGTAGTCCGGTAACGTACAATGAGCAGTTCTTC.

This sequence joins TRBV6-6 and TRBJ2-3; TRBD1 matches 7 bases. After removal of 4 bases from V and 2 bases from J, the junction contained 6 bases not matched to a gene. Germline values: CDR1 MNHNY, CDR2 SVGAGI (reference sequence). This CDR3 has 15 residues. In DNA form, the CDR3 reads TGTGCCAGCAGTTCCGACAGGGACATCACAGATACGCAGTATTTT. Its translation: CASSSDRDITDTQYF.

CDR3 region: CASSSIQVPGSEAFF. The CDR3 DNA reads TGTGCCAGCAGTTCAATTCAGGTTCCGGGGTCTGAAGCTTTCTTT. This chain joins TRBV27 and TRBJ1-1; D gene unclear. This CDR3 contains 15 residues. The V gene's germline CDR1 is MNHEY and CDR2 SMNVEV (reference sequence). Trimming cost V 4 bases and J 6 bases, with 18 bases left between them.

The chain employs TRBV6-5 and TRBJ2-1; 10 bases agree with TRBD2. Germline V CDR1 and CDR2: MNHEY, SVGAGI. The CDR3 length is 15 residues. V trimming: 2 bases; J trimming: 5 bases; junction bases outside the gene matches: 3. The CDR3 protein is CASSYQGLADNEQFF. The DNA of the CDR3 is TGTGCCAGCAGTTACCAAGGACTAGCGGACAATGAGCAGTTCTTC.

The chain employs TRBV28 and TRBJ1-2; perhaps TRBD1 as D (6 bases). Trimming left V 5 bases short and J 4 bases short, with 14 bases between. The CDR3 spans 14 residues. The germline gives CDR1 MDHEN, CDR2 SYDVKM. The CDR3 loop is CASSPPGTTYGYTF. In DNA, the CDR3 is TGTGCCAGCAGTCCGCCCGGGACAACCTATGGCTACACCTTC.

This sequence joins TRBV5-1 and TRBJ2-3, with unresolved D. The CDR3 contains 15 residues. Germline lookup yields CDR1 SGHRS and CDR2 YFSETQ. Trimming removed 4 bases from V and 2 bases from J, with 14 bases in between. Here the CDR3 reads CASSLFSGDTDTQYF. The CDR3 DNA is TGCGCCAGCAGCCTATTTTCCGGAGACACAGATACGCAGTATTTT.

This rearrangement joins TRBV6-6 to TRBJ2-7; either TRBD1 or TRBD2 may fit D (7 bases each). Trimming removed 4 bases from V and 4 bases from J, with 14 bases in between. CDR1 and CDR2 (germline): MNHNY, SVGAGI (reference sequence). The CDR3 is 14 residues long. The CDR3 region is CASSWGGGGYEQYF. In DNA form, the CDR3 reads TGTGCCAGCAGTTGGGGAGGGGGCGGGTACGAGCAGTACTTC.

The chain recombines TRBV5-1 with TRBJ2-5; no clear D gene. The DNA matches TRBJ2-7 better at its end, which makes the J call doubtful. Germline V gene sequence: CDR1 SGHRS, CDR2 YFSETQ. The CDR3 length is 11 residues. The CDR3 DNA sequence: TGCGCCAGCAGCTTGGCCTACGAGCAGTACTTC. Protein product: CASSLAYEQYF.

The chain is built from TRBV19 and TRBJ2-1, with D maybe TRBD2 (5 bases). V was shortened by 1 base and J by 5 bases, with 9 bases between the two germline ends. The CDR3 runs to 14 residues. Germline assignment: CDR1 LNHDA and CDR2 SQIVND (reference sequence). CDR3 loop: CASSIGTGNNEQFF. CDR3 coding DNA: TGTGCCAGTAGTATAGGGACCGGGAACAATGAGCAGTTCTTC.

The rearrangement joins TRBV27 to TRBJ1-6; no clear D. Germline CDR1 and CDR2: MNHEY and SMNVEV (reference sequence). Trimming stripped 6 bases from V and 1 base from J, with 10 bases between. The CDR3 sequence is 15 residues long. The CDR3 spells CASRHFNSYNSPLHF. CDR3 sequence (DNA): TGTGCCAGCAGACACTTTAATTCCTATAATTCACCCCTCCACTTT.

V is TRBV6-5 and J is TRBJ1-1; D is possibly TRBD1 (5 bases). The CDR3 extends over 15 amino acids. The germline V and J ends were trimmed by 6 bases and 3 bases, with 17 bases remaining between them. Germline loops: CDR1 MNHEY, CDR2 SVGAGI. The CDR3 here is CASRITTLGDTEAFF. Here the CDR3 DNA reads TGTGCCAGCAGAATTACGACCCTAGGGGACACTGAAGCTTTCTTT.

The chain recombines TRBV2 with TRBJ2-1, with 9 bases matching TRBD2. Germline-derived CDR1 and CDR2 are SNHLY and FYNNEI. The V segment lost 0 bases and the J segment 4 bases; nucleotides outside the gene matches: 10. CDR3 length equals 18 residues. The CDR3 nucleotides read TGTGCCAGCAGTGAAGCGGCGGGGGGGCCCATTGTGTACAATGAGCAGTTCTTC. Translated: CASSEAAGGPIVYNEQFF.

Comment on this clone: A read error likely explains this, since a far larger clone differs by one base. The chain links TRBV9 to TRBJ2-3; no clear D. This CDR3 region has 11 residues. Germline assignment: CDR1 SGDLS and CDR2 YYNGEE. V lost 3 bases and J lost 2, with 1 base in between. The CDR3, as DNA: TGTGCCAGCAGCGCCACAGATACGCAGTATTTT. As protein: CASSATDTQYF. The full variable domain, its missing parts supplied by reference TRBV9 and TRBJ2-3, is DSGVTQTPKHLITATGQRVTLRCSPRSGDLSVYWYQQSLDQGLQFLIQYYNGEERAKGNILERFSAQQFPDLHSELNLSSLELGDSALYFCASSATDTQYFGPGTRLTVL.